One sample yielded the 23 T cell receptor beta chains listed below, sequenced in a study of early T cells in non-severe SARS-CoV-2 infection. One entry per CDR3 protein, called by TCRdb with MiXCR from the 5' RACE reads. The table lists about 52,000 distinct CDR3 sequences, approximately 6.7% of them singletons, with 3.9% in the top ten. Source material: whole blood. Receptors were obtained from an adult who was a healthcare worker with PCR-confirmed SARS-CoV-2 infection or an uninfected control (not recorded which).

This chain uses TRBV13 with TRBJ2-1; D is uncertain. Trimming removed 1 base at V and 6 bases at J, with 4 bases between. This CDR3 region has 12 residues. Germline loops: CDR1 PRHDT, CDR2 FYEKMQ (reference sequence). The CDR3 sequence: CASSLEANEQFF. The DNA for the CDR3 is TGTGCCAGCAGCTTAGAGGCCAATGAGCAGTTCTTC.

The rearrangement uses TRBV6-6 and TRBJ2-3, with no clear D. The CDR3 consists of 13 residues. Trimming removed 5 bases from V and 4 bases from J, with 10 bases in between. CDR1 is MNHNY, CDR2 SVGAGI, per germline (reference sequence). The CDR3 sequence is CASSQLRSDTQYF. The CDR3 region has the DNA TGTGCCAGCAGTCAGCTTCGGTCAGATACGCAGTATTTT.

This chain uses TRBV30 with TRBJ2-5, with a tentative D call TRBD2 (6 bases). The CDR3 length is 13 residues. V gave up 4 bases and J gave up 3 bases, with 12 bases separating them. Looked up from germline, CDR1 is GTSNPN and CDR2 is SVGIG (reference sequence). The CDR3 protein is CAWKRREEETQYF. CDR3 sequence (DNA): TGTGCCTGGAAACGGAGGGAGGAAGAGACCCAGTACTTC.

Ten or more counts support this clonotype. The chain has TRBV18 and TRBJ1-1, with no clear D. V was cut by 1 base and J by 1 base, with 10 bases left in between. Per the germline V gene, CDR1 is KGHSH and CDR2 is LQKENI. This CDR3 spans 15 amino acids. The CDR3 region is CASSPRKTENTEAFF. In nucleotides, the CDR3 is TGTGCCAGCTCACCACGAAAAACAGAGAACACTGAAGCTTTCTTT.

The J gene is TRBJ2-7, the V gene TRBV7-2; 7 nucleotides agree with TRBD2. In germline, CDR1 is SGHTA, CDR2 FQGNSA. V gave up 3 bases and J gave up 7 bases; unmatched junction bases: 6. This CDR3 has 13 amino acids. The CDR3 DNA follows: TGTGCCAGCAGCTTTACTAGCGCTGGGGAGCAGTACTTC. It codes for CASSFTSAGEQYF. The full variable domain, completed using reference TRBV7-2 and TRBJ2-7, is GAGVSQSPSNKVTEKGKDVELRCDPISGHTALYWYRQSLGQGLEFLIYFQGNSAPDKSGLPSDRFSAERTGGSVSTLTIQRTQQEDSAVYLCASSFTSAGEQYFGPGTRLTVT.

This clonotype has at least ten counts. V usage is TRBV11-2 and J usage is TRBJ1-6; D is unresolved. The germline CDR1 and CDR2 sequences are SGHAT and FQNNGV. V was pared by 4 bases and J by 10 bases, with 8 bases between. The CDR3 has 12 residues. The CDR3, as DNA: TGTGCCAGCAGCTCGTCCAGCTCACCCCTCCACTTT. It specifies CASSSSSSPLHF.

This clonotype has ten or more counts. The chain combines TRBV12-3 or TRBV12-4 with TRBJ2-4; no clear D. The V gene lost 6 bases and the J gene lost 0 bases, with 15 bases spanning the gap. The CDR3 runs to 16 residues. The CDR3, as DNA: TGTGCCAGCAGCCCGGTGGAGTCCCTAGCCAAAAACATTCAGTACTTC. Protein sequence: CASSPVESLAKNIQYF.

This clonotype showed up just a few times. The chain is built from TRBV29-1 and TRBJ2-7, with D possibly TRBD1 on 5 matching bases. Germline CDR1 and CDR2: SQVTM and ANQGSEA. The length of the CDR3 is 14 residues. V was trimmed by 1 base and J by 6 bases, leaving 16 bases between them. The CDR3 is CSVEATDTEVEQYF. The CDR3, as DNA: TGCAGCGTTGAAGCCACGGACACCGAGGTCGAGCAGTACTTC.

This clonotype was counted only a few times. The chain carries TRBV11-2 and TRBJ2-1; D is perhaps TRBD2 (6 bases). The CDR3 sequence is 17 residues long. Germline V gene sequence: CDR1 SGHAT, CDR2 FQNNGV. Trimming removed 3 bases at V and 1 base at J, with 16 bases between. The CDR3, as DNA: TGTGCCAGCAGCTTGGGATTTACGGGGGAGTCCTACAATGAGCAGTTCTTC. It specifies CASSLGFTGESYNEQFF.

V and J are TRBV3-1 and TRBJ2-5; D possibly corresponds to TRBD2 (5 bases). CDR1 and CDR2 (germline): LGHDT, YNNKEL (reference sequence). Trimming shortened V by 1 base and J by 5 bases, and 14 bases separated the two germline ends. CDR3 size: 15 residues. In DNA, the CDR3 is TGTGCCAGCAGCCAAGCCCCGGCTAGCACGGAGACCCAGTACTTC. Translating gives CASSQAPASTETQYF.

As to this clonotype: A read error is possible here, since a much larger clone lies one base away. J is TRBJ2-3 and V is TRBV7-2, with TRBD2 matching over 12 bases. The CDR3 is 18 residues long. Looked up from germline, CDR1 is SGHTA and CDR2 is FQGNSA. Losses at the gene ends were 5 bases for V and 4 bases for J; bases not matched to a gene: 13. Written as DNA, the CDR3 is TGTGCCAGCAGCCTAGAACTAGCGGGGGGTCTCCTTGCAGATACGCAGTATTTT. It codes for CASSLELAGGLLADTQYF.

This sequence joins TRBV6-1 and TRBJ1-6; 10 positions match TRBD1. After removal of 8 bases from V and 10 bases from J, the junction contained 8 bases not matched to a gene. The CDR3 covers 14 residues. CDR1 and CDR2 from the germline V gene are MNHNS and SASEGT. CDR3 protein: CASRGTGVGSPLHF. As DNA, the CDR3 is TGTGCCAGCCGCGGGACAGGGGTCGGATCACCCCTCCACTTT.

This clonotype has a handful of counts. The rearrangement links TRBV6-5 to TRBJ2-3; 10 nucleotides align to TRBD1. CDR1 MNHEY and CDR2 SVGAGI come from the germline V gene. The V and J ends lost 8 bases and 0 bases, in that order; junction bases with no gene match: 5. This CDR3 spans 15 amino acids. CDR3 nucleotides: TGTGCCAGCGTAATGGACAGGGGGAGCACAGATACGCAGTATTTT. This sequence encodes CASVMDRGSTDTQYF.

CDR3 in amino acids: CASSLELANTGELFF. In DNA form, the CDR3 reads TGTGCCAGCAGCTTAGAACTAGCGAACACCGGGGAGCTGTTTTTT. The chain has TRBV7-2 and TRBJ2-2; tentative D call: TRBD2 (5 bases). Trimming took 1 base from V and 0 from J, leaving 6 bases between them. The germline V gene encodes CDR1 SGHTA and CDR2 FQGNSA. This CDR3 has 15 residues.

The rearrangement uses TRBV30 and TRBJ1-4; D not certain. The CDR3 spans 13 residues. The germline V and J ends were trimmed by 1 base and 6 bases, with 9 bases remaining between them. Germline V lookup: CDR1 GTSNPN, CDR2 SVGIG (reference sequence). The CDR3 region is CAWSAGWDEKLFF. Written as DNA, the CDR3 is TGTGCCTGGAGTGCGGGGTGGGATGAAAAACTGTTTTTT. Full variable domain (missing parts from reference TRBV30 and TRBJ1-4): SQTIHQWPATLVQPVGSPLSLECTVEGTSNPNLYWYRQAAGRGLQLLFYSVGIGQISSEVPQNLSASRPQDRQFILSSKKLLLSDSGFYLCAWSAGWDEKLFFGSGTQLSVL.

This chain connects TRBV20-1 to TRBJ2-1, with D perhaps given as TRBD1 or TRBD2 (5 bases each). Per the germline V gene, CDR1 is DFQATT and CDR2 is SNEGSKA (reference sequence). The germline V and J ends were trimmed by 0 bases and 4 bases, with 16 bases remaining between them. The CDR3 runs to 16 residues. The CDR3 coding sequence is TGCAGTGCTAGAGATCAAGGGGCCGAGGGATACAATGAGCAGTTCTTC. This gives the protein CSARDQGAEGYNEQFF.

This clonotype was seen a few times. V gene TRBV13 combines with J gene TRBJ1-5; D gene unclear. The CDR3 is made up of 11 amino acids. V lost 3 bases and J lost 7, with 4 bases in between. Germline assignment: CDR1 PRHDT and CDR2 FYEKMQ (reference sequence). The CDR3, as DNA: TGTGCCAGCAGCTTTGGACAGCCCCAGCATTTT. It specifies CASSFGQPQHF.

J is TRBJ2-7 and V is TRBV5-1; D is uncertain. This CDR3 contains 14 residues. Germline V lookup: CDR1 SGHRS, CDR2 YFSETQ. V was trimmed by 0 bases and J by 2 bases, leaving 9 bases between them. This chain's CDR3 is CASSLDVSTYEQYF. CDR3 nucleotides: TGCGCCAGCAGCTTGGACGTTTCGACCTACGAGCAGTACTTC.

This clonotype showed up many times. The chain links TRBV24-1 to TRBJ2-1; D remains unclear. This CDR3 comprises 15 residues. Trimming removed 5 bases from V and 7 bases from J, with 17 bases in between. From germline, CDR1 is KGHDR and CDR2 SFDVKD. CDR3 DNA: TGTGCCACCAGTGTCGGAGACAATTTTAGAAATGAGCAGTTCTTC. Protein product: CATSVGDNFRNEQFF.

This clonotype was seen many times. The V gene is TRBV18, the J gene TRBJ1-1; D is uncertain. The germline CDR1 and CDR2 sequences are KGHSH and LQKENI. Trimming cost V 3 bases and J 0 bases, with 11 bases left between them. This CDR3 region has 15 residues. CDR3 coding DNA: TGTGCCAGCTCACCTGACATGGACCTGAACACTGAAGCTTTCTTT. The encoded protein is CASSPDMDLNTEAFF.

This clonotype appeared many times. The chain carries TRBV2 and TRBJ2-5, with 15 positions matching TRBD2. This CDR3 has 17 amino acids. V lost 4 bases and J lost 2; bases outside the gene matches: 5. Germline assignment: CDR1 SNHLY and CDR2 FYNNEI. The chain's CDR3 is CASSVGLAGGRQETQYF. Written as DNA, the CDR3 is TGTGCCAGCAGTGTTGGACTAGCGGGGGGGCGGCAAGAGACCCAGTACTTC. Combining the CDR3 with reference TRBV2 and TRBJ2-5 gives the whole variable domain EPEVTQTPSHQVTQMGQEVILRCVPISNHLYFYWYRQILGQKVEFLVSFYNNEISEKSEIFDDQFSVERPDGSNFTLKIRSTKLEDSAMYFCASSVGLAGGRQETQYFGPGTRLLVL.

This clonotype was detected many times. CDR3 coding DNA: TGTGCCAGCAGGAAATTGAGCTCCTACAATGAGCAGTTCTTC. This codes for CASRKLSSYNEQFF. The V gene is TRBV11-3, the J gene TRBJ2-1; D call uncertain. V gave up 6 bases and J gave up 0 bases, with 9 bases separating them. The CDR3 consists of 14 residues. The germline V gene has CDR1 SGHNT and CDR2 YENEEA.

The V call is TRBV19, the J call TRBJ1-5; tentatively, D is TRBD1 (5 bases). This CDR3 spans 15 amino acids. The V gene lost 3 bases and the J gene lost 2 bases, with 11 bases spanning the gap. CDR1 and CDR2 from the germline V gene are LNHDA and SQIVND (reference sequence). The CDR3 reads CASSIVREGNQPQHF. The CDR3 bases are TGTGCCAGTAGTATTGTCAGGGAGGGCAATCAGCCCCAGCATTTT. Variable domain in full (rest from reference TRBV19 and TRBJ1-5): DGGITQSPKYLFRKEGQNVTLSCEQNLNHDAMYWYRQDPGQGLRLIYYSQIVNDFQKGDIAEGYSVSREKKESFPLTVTSAQKNPTAFYLCASSIVREGNQPQHFGDGTRLSIL.